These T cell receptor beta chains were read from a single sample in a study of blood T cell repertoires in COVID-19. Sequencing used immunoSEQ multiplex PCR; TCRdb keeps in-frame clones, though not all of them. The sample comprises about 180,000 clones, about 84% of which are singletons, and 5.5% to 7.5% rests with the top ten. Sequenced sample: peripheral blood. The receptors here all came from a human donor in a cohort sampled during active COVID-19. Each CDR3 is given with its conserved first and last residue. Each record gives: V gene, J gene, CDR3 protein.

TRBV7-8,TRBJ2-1,CASSYGRPNEQFF
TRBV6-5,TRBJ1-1,CASSYSSGVMNTEAFF
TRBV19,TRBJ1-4,CASRYAGGEANEKLFF
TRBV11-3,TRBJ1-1,CASSLGDRKAFF
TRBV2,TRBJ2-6,CASRALTGAVSGANVLTF
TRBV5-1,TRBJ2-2,CASSGRGTNTGELFF
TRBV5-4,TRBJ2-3,CASSLGRVSTDTQYF
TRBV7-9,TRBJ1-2,CASSPGVLYGYTF
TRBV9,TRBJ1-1,CASSPEPGETLEAFF
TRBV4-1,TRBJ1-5,CASSQESGRNQPQHF
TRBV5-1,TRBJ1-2,CASSSRDTSGGYTF
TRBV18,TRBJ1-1,CASSPLRERGNTEAFF
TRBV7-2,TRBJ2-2,CASSIRLAGAANTGELFF
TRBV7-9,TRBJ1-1,CASSLSTEAFF
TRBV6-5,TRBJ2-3,CASSGAGGGTQYF
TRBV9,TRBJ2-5,CASSVRGLGVRETQYF
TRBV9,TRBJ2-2,CASSVQAGGHVPGELFF
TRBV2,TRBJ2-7,CASSELEFDEQYF
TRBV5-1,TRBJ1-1,CASSSGMLNTEAFF
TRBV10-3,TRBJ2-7,CAISDRGTSGRYEQYF
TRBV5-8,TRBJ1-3,CASRRKEGGGNTIYF
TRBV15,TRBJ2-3,CATSPNLADTQYF
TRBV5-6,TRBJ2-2,CASSPWGGFSGELFF
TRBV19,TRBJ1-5,CASRETGGVGNQPQHF
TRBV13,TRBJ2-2,CASSILAGGSGELFF
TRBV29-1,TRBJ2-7,CSVQKGDEQYF
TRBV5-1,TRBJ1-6,CASTRTGTDNSPLHF
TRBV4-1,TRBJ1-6,CASSQAPVSSYNSPLHF
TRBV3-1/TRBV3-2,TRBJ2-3,CASSQRGGARDTQYF
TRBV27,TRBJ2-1,CAVAGGPEQFF
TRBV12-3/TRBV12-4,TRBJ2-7,CASSVVLIEQYF